This T cell receptor (beta chain) was sequenced for a study of CXCR3-negative and CXCR3-positive naive CD8 T cells (dated by TCRdb to about 2019). With regard to the full study: In total, some 130 million TRB reads were obtained, corresponding to roughly 1.5 +/- 0.3 million reads per library. Diversity and physicochemical repertoire analyses covered around 10 donors pooled from two independent experiments. Naive subsets from 5 or 6 donors and memory cells from 3 donors were included in the TRBV-TRBJ cluster analysis.

Sequencing took place on a NextSeq 550. The Human TCR Profiling Kit (MiLaboratory) was used to prepare UMI-labeled 5' RACE TRB cDNA libraries. cDNA synthesis used the entire amount of extracted RNA, and PCR amplification then used the entire amount of cDNA produced. The libraries were made side by side, with each library going through the same number of PCR cycles. The paper's data handling went like this. MIGEC and MiXCR extracted about 50,000 +/- 10,000 unique UMI-labeled TRB cDNA molecules per library, requiring at least two reads per UMI. On average, each library contained about 40,000 +/- 10,000 functional in-frame TRB CDR3 nucleotide clonotypes without stop codons. After each sample was downsampled to 5000 UMI-labeled TRB molecules, VDJtools was used to calculate diversity metrics such as normalized Shannon-Wiener and Chao1. VDJtools was used to calculate clonotype-size-weighted physicochemical properties of the central five CDR3 residues, namely interaction energy, strength, volume and Kidera factor 4. Following reprocessing of the reads by TCRdb, the data hold one row per CDR3 protein sequence and no DNA is available. The V and J calls and clone size are TCRdb's, not the authors'. The table for this sample shows 3,000 to 4,000 distinct CDR3 sequences. About 2.2% of the sample lies in the top ten.

Regarding this clonotype: Its antigen target is currently unknown.

Study-wide conclusions, independent of this receptor: Because CXCR3 expression was partially decreased after cryopreservation, freshly isolated PBMCs were used for most assays. Compared with CXCR3-negative naive cells, CXCR3-positive naive cells had TRB CDR3s with higher hydrophobicity (lower Kidera factor 4), lower energy, and higher strength and volume indices. TRBV-TRBJ usage was similar between naive CXCR3-negative and CXCR3-positive cells from the same donor, while memory cells showed distinct patterns. Surface CD5, linked to self-reactivity in mice, was comparable between naive subsets; TCR interaction strength was therefore also inferred from TRB CDR3 physicochemical properties. Both naive subsets had comparably high repertoire diversity, while memory CD8+ T cells had much lower repertoire diversity.

Each CD8+ T cell subset was flow-sorted in triplicate, with about 320,000 cells per subset placed directly into RLT lysis buffer. Naive CD8+ T cells were defined stringently as CD45RO-CCR7+CD27+CD95- to exclude memory contaminants. Standard density gradient centrifugation was used to isolate peripheral blood mononuclear cells from buffy coats. Naive CXCR3-negative and CXCR3-positive CD8+ T cells were flow-sorted using a FACSAria III. Total RNA was extracted from sorted cells using an RNeasy Mini Kit. CDR1 and CDR2, per the germline V gene, are LGHNA and YSLEER. The CDR3 runs 14 residues from the cysteine to the phenylalanine. The protein alone is recorded here.

Sequences were obtained from naive CXCR3- CD8+ T cells from blood. The intended sense of this specimen's cell subset or site label: CD45RO-CCR7+CD27+CD95- naive CD8+ T cells lacking CXCR3 (TNR3-). This clonotype originated in a human donor in good health. Some clones in this sample may be carry-over from other donors' samples. Here the chain combines TRBV4-3 and TRBJ1-1; TCRdb's D call, TRBD1, is unchecked because there is no DNA. The CDR3 region: CASSQDGGSTEAFF.